This is a list of T cell receptor beta chains from one sample in a study of naive and memory T cell subsets. TCRdb re-derived calls from the UMI-ligation and nested PCR reads in MiXCR, one entry per CDR3 protein. The sample includes about 150,000 distinct CDR3 sequences, roughly 20% of them seen just once. The sample comprised naive CD4+ T cells from blood. Every receptor here comes from a human donor in good health. The CDR3 runs from the conserved cysteine through the conserved F or W. A D gene is named only where the DNA matches it firmly. Some rows have no size entry. The others give once, few or many, or a class for an expanded clone.

>TRBJ2-5|TRBV28|-|-
CASSNPPPVQETQYF
TGTGCCAGCAGCAACCCCCCCCCGGTCCAAGAGACCCAGTACTTC
>TRBJ1-4|TRBV30|-|-
CALVGQPNEKLFF
TGTGCCTTAGTGGGGCAGCCAAATGAAAAACTGTTTTTT
>TRBJ2-1|TRBV3-1|-|-
CASSQVGRLVNEQFF
TGTGCCAGCAGCCAAGTCGGGAGACTAGTCAATGAGCAGTTCTTC
>TRBJ1-4|TRBV5-1|-|-
CASSRGDTTNEKLFF
TGCGCCAGCAGCCGTGGTGATACAACTAATGAAAAACTGTTTTTT
>TRBJ1-1|TRBV9|few|-
CASSVVSGWNTEAFF
TGTGCCAGCAGCGTAGTTTCAGGGTGGAACACTGAAGCTTTCTTT
>TRBJ1-1|TRBV29-1|-|-
CSVEGHLKNTEAFF
TGCAGCGTTGAGGGACACCTGAAGAACACTGAAGCTTTCTTT
>TRBJ2-1|TRBV6-1|few|TRBD1
CASTMGQASYNEQFF
TGTGCCAGCACTATGGGACAGGCATCCTACAATGAGCAGTTCTTC
>TRBJ2-3|TRBV3-1|-|TRBD2
CASSQFGGRADTQYF
TGTGCCAGCAGCCAATTTGGCGGGAGGGCAGATACGCAGTATTTT
>TRBJ2-3|TRBV6-5|few|TRBD2
CASSSGRAVPTQYF
TGTGCCAGCAGTAGCGGGAGGGCCGTCCCTACGCAGTATTTT
>TRBJ2-1|TRBV14|-|TRBD2
CASSKVLGLAGVGEQFF
TGTGCCAGCAGCAAAGTATTGGGACTAGCGGGAGTTGGTGAGCAGTTCTTC
>TRBJ1-5|TRBV6-1|few|-
CASSEAGGIYQPQHF
TGTGCCAGCAGTGAGGCGGGGGGTATATATCAGCCCCAGCATTTT
>TRBJ2-3|TRBV9|few|-
CASSVVSRDTQYF
TGTGCCAGCAGCGTAGTCTCTAGGGATACGCAGTATTTT
>TRBJ2-4|TRBV2|few|-
CASSFDSAKNIQYF
TGTGCCAGCAGCTTTGACTCAGCCAAAAACATTCAGTACTTC
>TRBJ2-7|TRBV7-9|few|-
CASSWGPDEQYF
TGTGCCAGCAGTTGGGGGCCCGACGAGCAGTACTTC
>TRBJ2-4|TRBV6-6|-|-
CASSLPQNIQYF
TGTGCCAGCAGCCTACCCCAAAACATTCAGTACTTC
>TRBJ2-7|TRBV13|-|TRBD1
CASSNRQGTTYEQYF
TGTGCCAGCAGCAACAGACAGGGGACGACCTACGAGCAGTACTTC
>TRBJ2-3|TRBV3-1|-|TRBD2
CASSQDPTSGSSTDTQYF
TGTGCCAGCAGCCAAGATCCGACTAGCGGTTCTAGCACAGATACGCAGTATTTT
>TRBJ2-5|TRBV10-3|few|-
CAIGTMRQETQYF
TGTGCCATCGGTACAATGAGACAAGAGACCCAGTACTTC
>TRBJ2-1|TRBV3-1|-|TRBD2
CASSLHGTSKYNEQFF
TGTGCCAGCAGCCTTCACGGGACTAGTAAGTACAATGAGCAGTTCTTC
>TRBJ2-5|TRBV7-8|-|TRBD1
CASSLGLERTGEYF
TGTGCCAGCAGCTTAGGGTTGGAGAGGACAGGGGAGTACTTC
>TRBJ1-1|TRBV6-6|few|-
CASSLLLQGRGTEAFF
TGTGCCAGCAGCCTGCTCCTACAAGGTAGGGGCACTGAAGCTTTCTTT
>TRBJ1-1|TRBV20-1|-|-
CSAREYGNTEAFF
TGCAGTGCTAGAGAGTATGGTAACACTGAAGCTTTCTTT
>TRBJ2-2|TRBV7-2|few|-
CASSFRTTGELFF
TGTGCCAGCAGCTTCCGGACCACCGGGGAGCTGTTTTTT
>TRBJ2-5|TRBV11-3|many|-
CASSPRSGAETQYF
TGTGCCAGCAGCCCGCGAAGTGGGGCCGAGACCCAGTACTTC
>TRBJ2-1|TRBV30|many|-
CAWSVATAYNEQFF
TGTGCCTGGAGTGTAGCCACCGCCTACAATGAGCAGTTCTTC
>TRBJ2-3|TRBV20-1|few|-
CSAPEGGNTDTQYF
TGCAGTGCTCCCGAAGGAGGGAACACAGATACGCAGTATTTT
>TRBJ1-3|TRBV20-1|-|-
CSARAGRPAVSGNTIYF
TGCAGTGCTAGAGCAGGACGGCCGGCAGTCTCTGGAAACACCATATATTTT
>TRBJ2-3|TRBV6-5|-|TRBD2
CASSAHGGSADTQYF
TGTGCCAGCAGCGCGCACGGGGGGTCAGCAGATACGCAGTATTTT
>TRBJ2-7|TRBV4-2|-|TRBD1
CASSQDGGQGSVEQYF
TGTGCCAGCAGCCAAGATGGGGGACAGGGATCGGTCGAGCAGTACTTC
>TRBJ2-1|TRBV11-3|-|-
CASSNRVGEQFF
TGTGCCAGCAGCAACAGGGTAGGTGAGCAGTTCTTC
>TRBJ2-7|TRBV6-2/TRBV6-3|many|TRBD2
CASSFLQLAGPYEQYF
TGTGCCAGCAGTTTTCTTCAACTAGCGGGGCCGTACGAGCAGTACTTC
>TRBJ2-6|TRBV4-3|few|TRBD1
CASSQDLGQGNGANVLTF
TGCGCCAGCAGCCAAGATCTCGGACAGGGGAATGGGGCCAACGTCCTGACTTTC